One sample yielded the 18 T cell receptor beta chains listed below, sequenced in a study of blood T cell repertoires in COVID-19. Only in-frame clones appear in the TCRdb table, and some are missing; sequencing was by immunoSEQ multiplex PCR. The repertoire holds 300,000 to 450,000 clones, with more than 70% as singletons. Sequencing input: PBMCs or T cells enriched from blood (not recorded which). Source of these receptors: a woman in her 30s who had been exposed to COVID-19.

As for this clone: The junction departs from germline at one end; a sequencing error may be responsible. The chain recombines TRBV7-7 with TRBJ2-6; D is undetermined. The CDR3 runs 15 residues. Germline loops: CDR1 SSHAT, CDR2 FNYEAQ (reference sequence). CDR3 sequence (DNA): TGTGCTAGCACCCCTTACAGCTCTGGGGCCAACGTCCTGACTTTC. Translating gives CASTPYSSGANVLTF.

The chain uses TRBV10-3 and TRBJ2-2; 10 positions agree with TRBD2. With 4 bases clipped from V and 6 bases from J, the junction kept 5 bases outside the gene matches. Germline values: CDR1 ENHRY, CDR2 SYGVKD. This CDR3 contains 15 residues. CDR3 region: CAISASGSIAGELFF. The CDR3 DNA follows: TGTGCCATCAGTGCTAGCGGGAGTATCGCCGGGGAGCTGTTTTTT.

V and J are TRBV6-5 and TRBJ2-1; 8 bases line up with TRBD2. CDR3 length equals 14 residues. V lost 6 bases, J lost 3 bases, and 4 bases stayed unmatched. Germline CDR1 and CDR2: MNHEY and SVGAGI. The DNA for the CDR3 is TGTGCCAGCAGCACTAGCGGAATCTACAATGAGCAGTTCTTC. It translates to CASSTSGIYNEQFF.

CDR3 amino acids: CASSRDRGRLETQYF. The CDR3 DNA sequence: TGTGCCAGCAGCCGAGACAGGGGGCGGCTCGAGACCCAGTACTTC. The gene calls are TRBV7-8 and TRBJ2-5; 10 nucleotides line up with TRBD1. The CDR3 loop spans 15 amino acids. Germline V gene lookup returns CDR1 SGHVS and CDR2 FQNEAQ. V lost 5 bases, J lost 5 bases, and 8 bases stayed unmatched.

This clone showed up just a few times. This chain connects TRBV3-1 (or the pseudogene TRBV3-2) to TRBJ1-6; 7 nucleotides agree with TRBD1. The CDR3 runs to 15 residues. V lost 4 bases to trimming and J lost 7 bases; unmatched junction nucleotides: 7. The germline gives CDR1 LGHDT, CDR2 YNNKEL (reference sequence). CDR3 residues: CASSPTGPMNSPLHF. CDR3 coding DNA: TGTGCCAGCAGCCCGACAGGGCCGATGAATTCACCCCTCCACTTT.

On this clone itself: Other DNA sequences from this sample encode an identical CDR3 as well. This chain connects TRBV18 to TRBJ1-2; TRBD1 matches at 7 bases. The CDR3 spans 12 residues. Germline lookup yields CDR1 KGHSH and CDR2 LQKENI. V shed 3 bases, J shed 6 bases, and the junction held 1 base outside the gene matches. The CDR3: CASSPQGDGYTF. DNA of the CDR3: TGTGCCAGCTCACCGCAGGGGGATGGCTACACCTTC. The full variable domain, completed using reference TRBV18 and TRBJ1-2, is NAGVMQNPRHLVRRRGQEARLRCSPMKGHSHVYWYRQLPEEGLKFMVYLQKENIIDESGMPKERFSAEFPKEGPSILRIQQVVRGDSAAYFCASSPQGDGYTFGSGTRLTVV.

J is TRBJ2-1 and V is TRBV28; TRBD2 agrees at 11 bases. V dropped 3 bases and J dropped 7; count of bases not matched to a gene: 5. This CDR3 spans 15 amino acids. Germline CDR1 is MDHEN and CDR2 is SYDVKM. DNA of the CDR3: TGTGCCAGCAGTTTTCTAGCGGGAGGTCTGAATGAGCAGTTCTTC. Residues: CASSFLAGGLNEQFF.

The CDR3: CATSRDPTTSGRVVGELFF. CDR3 coding DNA: TGTGCCACCAGCAGAGATCCCACGACTAGCGGGAGGGTGGTCGGGGAGCTGTTTTTT. This sequence joins TRBV15 and TRBJ2-2; 14 bases line up with TRBD2. Germline V gene data show CDR1 as LNHNV and CDR2 as YYDKDF (reference sequence). The CDR3 length is 19 residues. V shed 0 bases, J shed 7 bases, and the junction held 10 bases outside the gene matches.

The chain is built from TRBV5-1 and TRBJ2-1, with TRBD2 matching 13 bases. The V and J ends lost 7 bases and 2 bases, in that order; junction bases with no gene match: 9. This CDR3 has 17 amino acids. Germline-derived CDR1 and CDR2 are SGHRS and YFSETQ. The DNA for the CDR3 is TGCGCCAGCCGGACTAGCGGGAGTGGTTGGACCTACAATGAGCAGTTCTTC. This translates into CASRTSGSGWTYNEQFF.

The chain has TRBV28 and TRBJ2-5; D remains ambiguous. Trimming took off 6 bases at V and 0 bases at J, with 8 bases between the two ends. CDR3 length: 13 residues. Germline V gives CDR1 MDHEN, CDR2 SYDVKM. The CDR3 region has the DNA TGTGCCAGCAGGTCCAGCGACCAAGAGACCCAGTACTTC. This gives the protein CASRSSDQETQYF.

V is TRBV28 and J is TRBJ2-1; 11 nucleotides agree with TRBD2. Germline CDR1 reads MDHEN; CDR2 reads SYDVKM. Trimming took 3 bases from V and 9 from J; bases not matched to a gene: 4. The length of the CDR3 is 14 residues. CDR3 nucleotide sequence: TGTGCCAGCAGTTTTTTAGCGGGAGGGTTTGAGCAGTTCTTC. As protein: CASSFLAGGFEQFF. The variable domain in full, with the rest retrieved from reference TRBV28 and TRBJ2-1, is DVKVTQSSRYLVKRTGEKVFLECVQDMDHENMFWYRQDPGLGLRLIYFSYDVKMKEKGDIPEGYSVSREKKERFSLILESASTNQTSMYLCASSFLAGGFEQFFGPGTRLTVL.

This clone has a handful of counts. The V gene is TRBV21-1, the J gene TRBJ2-7; TRBD1, the table's D call, lacks a check against the DNA. TRBV21-1 is noted as a pseudogene. The CDR3 spans 16 residues. The CDR3 is CASSKVYGPARYEQYF. The CDR3 DNA sequence: TGTGCCAGCAGCAAAGTTTATGGGCCTGCCCGCTACGAGCAGTACTTC.

This sequence joins TRBV5-1 and TRBJ2-5; no reliable D call. Germline lookup yields CDR1 SGHRS and CDR2 YFSETQ. Between the trimmed V and J ends, which lost 0 bases and 4 bases, there was a span of 4 bases. The CDR3 loop spans 12 amino acids. The CDR3 bases are TGCGCCAGCAGCTTGGGGAGAGAGACCCAGTACTTC. Its protein product is CASSLGRETQYF.

This chain links TRBV3-1 (or the pseudogene TRBV3-2) with TRBJ2-3; D perhaps matches TRBD2 (6 bases). V lost 11 bases to trimming and J lost 0 bases, with 12 bases between them. The CDR3 extends over 13 amino acids. The germline gives CDR1 LGHDT, CDR2 YNNKEL (reference sequence). The CDR3 DNA follows: TGTGCCTTCGGGCGGGATAGCACAGATACGCAGTATTTT. Amino acid sequence: CAFGRDSTDTQYF.

The chain combines TRBV12-3 or TRBV12-4 with TRBJ1-4, with D possibly matching TRBD1 (5 bases). With 3 bases removed from V and 10 bases from J, the gap between germline ends came to 9 bases. The CDR3 runs to 12 residues. As DNA, the CDR3 is TGTGCCAGCAGTTTCGGGGGAGGAAAACTGTTTTTT. It codes for CASSFGGGKLFF.

The genes are TRBV14 and TRBJ2-5; possible D gene TRBD2, 5 bases. CDR1 is SGHDN and CDR2 is FVKESK in the germline V gene. The V end was cut by 1 base, the J end by 1 base, with 13 bases between. The CDR3 length is 16 residues. The CDR3 loop reads CASSQGWGDVQETQYF. The CDR3 region has the DNA TGTGCCAGCAGCCAAGGATGGGGAGACGTCCAAGAGACCCAGTACTTC.

With respect to this clone: At the DNA level, this CDR3 is encoded by other sequences in the same sample as well. The gene calls are TRBV11-3 and TRBJ1-3, with 8 bases lining up with TRBD1. The V gene's germline CDR1 is SGHNT and CDR2 YENEEA. This CDR3 is 15 amino acids long. The V gene end was trimmed by 5 bases and the J gene end by 4 bases; junction bases not matched to a gene: 7. In nucleotides, the CDR3 is TGTGCCAGCAGCCCCGGACAGGGCCCAGGAAACACCATATATTTT. It specifies CASSPGQGPGNTIYF.

The rearrangement uses TRBV7-9 and TRBJ1-1; D ambiguous. The V and J ends lost 0 bases and 0 bases respectively, with 8 bases between them. The CDR3 length is 15 residues. Germline V lookup: CDR1 SEHNR, CDR2 FQNEAQ (reference sequence). DNA for the CDR3: TGTGCCAGCAGCTTAGCGTCGGGGATGAACACTGAAGCTTTCTTT. Translation: CASSLASGMNTEAFF.